This TCR beta chain was captured by sequencing in a study of cytomegalovirus exposure and HLA in healthy donors. Study at large: Within the Caucasian-associated ancestry cluster were 81% of the roughly 400 genotyped donors. Study observations and caveats: A missense variant in DCLRE1C was later tied to TCR beta V- and J-gene trimming. An analysis was carried out later, and it reportedly showed fewer N-insertions in an Asian-associated ancestry cluster than the approximately 710-donor mean. According to an earlier analysis, most TCR beta V segments yielded productive rearrangements about 87% or about 30% of the time.

The primer mix had 60 Vbeta and 13 Jbeta primers. Data came from immunoSEQ multiplex PCR; TCRdb stores just in-frame clones and leaves some out. This table holds about 160,000 clones, around nine tenths found once. The V gene end was trimmed by 3 bases and the J gene end by 4 bases; junction bases not matched to a gene: 8. CDR3 length: 15 amino acids. Germline V gene lookup returns CDR1 MGHRA and CDR2 YSYEKL. A remark on this clone: Its antigen remains unidentified.

This TCR derives from a woman in her twenties or thirties in good health and CMV-seronegative. The chain carries TRBV4-1 and TRBJ2-7, with 8 nucleotides matching TRBD2. Sequencing was performed on PBMCs. The CDR3 reads CASSQPETSEYEQYF. CDR3 nucleotide sequence: TGCGCCAGCAGCCAGCCGGAGACTAGCGAATACGAGCAGTACTTC.